Below are 21 T cell receptor beta chains sequenced from a single sample in a study of molecular identifiers for immune sequencing clone quantification. TCRdb called the PCR reads again in MiXCR, with one record for every CDR3 protein. The top ten clones hold less than 2% of a sample with 65,000 or so distinct CDR3 sequences, less than 20% of them seen once. Sequenced material: naive CD8+ T cells from blood, with Jurkat cell RNA spiked in. The subset was: FACS-sorted CD8+CD4-CCR7+CD45RA+ naive T cells. Receptor source: a human donor in good health. Some libraries in this study had Jurkat cell RNA spiked in.

This clonotype was counted between two and nine times. The chain links TRBV29-1 to TRBJ1-2; perhaps TRBD1 as D (6 bases). The length of the CDR3 is 13 residues. Deletions cut 4 bases from V and 6 bases from J, with 15 bases between. In germline, CDR1 is SQVTM, CDR2 ANQGSEA. The CDR3 sequence is CSVVPWGGHGYTF. The CDR3 DNA reads TGCAGCGTTGTACCTTGGGGGGGCCATGGCTACACCTTC.

This clonotype was seen ten or more times. The chain combines TRBV10-3 with TRBJ2-1, with 10 bases lining up with TRBD2. This CDR3 spans 14 amino acids. Trimming took 10 bases from V and 7 from J; bases not matched to a gene: 10. CDR1 and CDR2 from the germline V gene are ENHRY and SYGVKD. The CDR3 DNA reads TGTGCCACCGGACTAGCGGCAGTGGAGAATGAGCAGTTCTTC. Amino acid sequence: CATGLAAVENEQFF.

This clonotype was found many times. This rearrangement joins TRBV7-9 to TRBJ2-7; tentative D call: TRBD1 (6 bases). V gave up 2 bases and J gave up 3 bases, with 20 bases separating them. Germline values: CDR1 SEHNR, CDR2 FQNEAQ (reference sequence). The CDR3 is 17 amino acids. The DNA of the CDR3 is TGTGCCAGCAGCTTAAGCCAAGCTAACCGGGGACACTACGAGCAGTACTTC. Translation: CASSLSQANRGHYEQYF.

This clonotype has a handful of counts. CDR3 nucleotide sequence: TGTGCCAGCAGCCTGATCAGCCTGAACACTGAAGCTTTCTTT. This translates into CASSLISLNTEAFF. This chain joins TRBV11-2 and TRBJ1-1, with D uncertain. There are 14 residues in the CDR3. V lost 5 bases, J lost 0 bases, and 10 bases lay in between. The germline V gene has CDR1 SGHAT and CDR2 FQNNGV.

At least ten counts were recorded for this clonotype. The chain couples TRBV20-1 to TRBJ2-7; D possibly corresponds to TRBD1 (7 bases). Trimming stripped 4 bases from V and 7 bases from J, with 17 bases between. The CDR3 has 13 amino acids. Germline V gene sequence: CDR1 DFQATT, CDR2 SNEGSKA (reference sequence). The chain's CDR3 is CSATPGGSPEQYF. The CDR3 nucleotides are TGCAGTGCTACCCCAGGGGGGAGCCCGGAGCAGTACTTC.

This clonotype has only a few counts. The V gene is TRBV2, the J gene TRBJ2-2; TRBD2 agrees at 7 bases. Germline values: CDR1 SNHLY, CDR2 FYNNEI. V trimming: 7 bases; J trimming: 0 bases; junction bases outside the gene matches: 8. CDR3 length: 16 amino acids. The CDR3 loop reads CASILPSGSNTGELFF. The DNA of the CDR3 is TGTGCCAGCATTCTCCCTAGCGGCTCGAACACCGGGGAGCTGTTTTTT. Based on the CDR3 plus reference TRBV2 and TRBJ2-2, the full variable domain is EPEVTQTPSHQVTQMGQEVILRCVPISNHLYFYWYRQILGQKVEFLVSFYNNEISEKSEIFDDQFSVERPDGSNFTLKIRSTKLEDSAMYFCASILPSGSNTGELFFGEGSRLTVL.

This clonotype has a count of ten or more. The V call is TRBV11-2, the J call TRBJ2-5; D unresolved. The CDR3 has 13 residues. The V end was cut by 3 bases, the J end by 4 bases, with 9 bases between. Germline CDR1 reads SGHAT; CDR2 reads FQNNGV. The CDR3 coding sequence is TGTGCCAGCAGCTTCGTTTACGGAGAGACCCAGTACTTC. Translating it yields CASSFVYGETQYF. The entire variable domain, with the rest obtained from reference TRBV11-2 and TRBJ2-5, is as follows: EAGVAQSPRYKIIEKRQSVAFWCNPISGHATLYWYQQILGQGPKLLIQFQNNGVVDDSQLPKDRFSAERLKGVDSTLKIQPAKLEDSAVYLCASSFVYGETQYFGPGTRLLVL.

This clonotype was detected ten times or more. The V and J genes are TRBV24-1 and TRBJ2-1; TRBD1 is a possible D gene (6 bases). The CDR3 spans 18 residues. Germline V gives CDR1 KGHDR, CDR2 SFDVKD. Trimming removed 4 bases from V and 6 bases from J, with 24 bases in between. CDR3 sequence (DNA): TGTGCCACCAGTGACCCGGACAGATTCCTAAATGGAGCCAATGAGCAGTTCTTC. Its translation: CATSDPDRFLNGANEQFF.

The CDR3 DNA reads TGTGCCAGCAGCCCTCAGAGGAACTATGGCTACACCTTC. Amino acids: CASSPQRNYGYTF. V gene TRBV14 combines with J gene TRBJ1-2; no definite D call. Germline-derived CDR1 and CDR2 are SGHDN and FVKESK. Trimming cost V 4 bases and J 2 bases, with 8 bases left between them. This CDR3 region has 13 residues. The entire variable domain, with the rest obtained from reference TRBV14 and TRBJ1-2, is as follows: EAGVTQFPSHSVIEKGQTVTLRCDPISGHDNLYWYRRVMGKEIKFLLHFVKESKQDESGMPNNRFLAERTGGTYSTLKVQPAELEDSGVYFCASSPQRNYGYTFGSGTRLTVV.

This clonotype showed up many times. For the CDR3, the DNA is TGTGCCAGCAGCGTAGCCGGCCGAGGACTAGCGGGAGAGCTCACAGATACGCAGTATTTT. This encodes CASSVAGRGLAGELTDTQYF. This chain joins TRBV9 and TRBJ2-3; 13 nucleotides line up with TRBD2. Per the germline V gene, CDR1 is SGDLS and CDR2 is YYNGEE. This CDR3 spans 20 amino acids. After removal of 0 bases from V and 2 bases from J, the junction contained 12 bases not matched to a gene.

The table lists this clonotype with many counts. The gene calls are TRBV12-3 or TRBV12-4 and TRBJ2-3; a weak D match, TRBD2 (5 bases). The V end was cut by 6 bases, the J end by 8 bases, with 12 bases between. The CDR3 totals 12 residues. Written as DNA, the CDR3 is TGTGCCAGCAGCTCCGGACTTGGTACGCAGTATTTT. This codes for CASSSGLGTQYF.

The count of this clonotype is one. This sequence may be a read error, since a much larger clone differs from it by one base. The conserved phenylalanine or tryptophan is not found at the CDR3 terminus, so this likely reflects a read error. The chain recombines TRBV2 with TRBJ1-5; no clear D. Germline assignment: CDR1 SNHLY and CDR2 FYNNEI. The V gene lost 7 bases and the J gene lost 10 bases, with 14 bases spanning the gap. The CDR3 is made up of 12 amino acids. The chain's CDR3 is CASTQVGLPQHS. CDR3 bases: TGTGCCAGCACGCAGGTCGGTTTACCCCAGCATTCT.

Comment on this clonotype: Possible read error: a much larger clone is one base away. DNA of the CDR3: TGTGCCAGCAGCTTCGGGGGCCGGTCCTACAACAAGCAGTACTTC. This codes for CASSFGGRSYNKQYF. This chain joins TRBV5-4 and TRBJ2-7; either TRBD1 or TRBD2 may fit D (6 bases each). V dropped 2 bases and J dropped 8 bases, with 20 bases sitting between them. This CDR3 is built from 15 residues. CDR1 and CDR2 (germline): SGHNT, YYREEE (reference sequence).

This clonotype was seen many times. V usage is TRBV27 and J usage is TRBJ2-7, with a possible D match to TRBD2 (5 bases). The V end was cut by 0 bases, the J end by 6 bases, with 18 bases between. Germline V gene data show CDR1 as MNHEY and CDR2 as SMNVEV (reference sequence). There are 16 residues in the CDR3. The DNA for the CDR3 is TGTGCCAGCAGTTTATCCTCCTGGCTAGCCCAATCCGAGCAGTACTTC. Protein sequence: CASSLSSWLAQSEQYF.

This clonotype was counted only a few times. The V and J genes are TRBV2 and TRBJ1-2, with unresolved D. The CDR3 loop spans 12 amino acids. In germline, CDR1 is SNHLY, CDR2 FYNNEI. V was clipped by 6 bases and J by 4 bases, with 9 bases between them. This CDR3 is CASSSMAYGYTF. The CDR3 DNA reads as TGTGCCAGCAGCTCTATGGCCTATGGCTACACCTTC.

The chain joins TRBV11-2 to TRBJ1-1; TRBD1 agrees at 7 bases. The CDR3 contains 11 residues. V was clipped by 6 bases and J by 11 bases; unmatched bases: 6. The V gene's germline CDR1 is SGHAT and CDR2 FQNNGV. This chain's CDR3 is CASSTGDGAFF. The CDR3 DNA is TGTGCCAGCAGTACAGGGGATGGGGCTTTCTTT.

In this sample, this clonotype turned up many times. The rearrangement links TRBV27 to TRBJ2-7; possibly TRBD2 for D (6 bases). The CDR3 has 13 residues. V was clipped by 6 bases and J by 3 bases, with 12 bases between them. CDR1 and CDR2 from the germline V gene are MNHEY and SMNVEV (reference sequence). CDR3 bases: TGTGCCAGCAGCTCTGGGAGGCACTACGAGCAGTACTTC. This encodes CASSSGRHYEQYF.

The table lists this clonotype with many counts. This chain links TRBV20-1 with TRBJ2-7; D call uncertain. Trimming took 0 bases from V and 0 from J, leaving 6 bases between them. Germline V gene sequence: CDR1 DFQATT, CDR2 SNEGSKA (reference sequence). The CDR3 consists of 13 residues. CDR3 DNA: TGCAGTGCTAGAGAGGTCAGCTCCTACGAGCAGTACTTC. This codes for CSAREVSSYEQYF.

This chain connects TRBV5-5 to TRBJ2-1; no firm D call. The CDR3 loop spans 14 amino acids. Germline V gene data show CDR1 as SGHKS and CDR2 as YYEKEE (reference sequence). The V end lost 4 bases, the J end lost 8 bases, and 16 bases lay between the germline ends. The CDR3: CASSPSRPIYEQFF. DNA of the CDR3: TGTGCCAGCAGCCCTAGTAGGCCTATTTATGAGCAGTTCTTC.

A word on this clonotype: One base away lies a much larger clone, so this may be a sequencing read error. The gene calls are TRBV27 and TRBJ2-5; D is perhaps TRBD2 (6 bases). This CDR3 contains 16 residues. Germline V gene data show CDR1 as MNHEY and CDR2 as SMNVEV (reference sequence). The CDR3 nucleotides are TGTGCCGGCAGTTTATATGTCGGGGGTTCAGTAGAGGCCCAGTACTTC. Encoded protein: CAGSLYVGGSVEAQYF.

V is TRBV12-3 or TRBV12-4 and J is TRBJ2-7; either TRBD1 or TRBD2 may fit D (5 bases each). Trimming stripped 5 bases from V and 0 bases from J, with 20 bases between. This CDR3 comprises 17 residues. CDR3 sequence reads: CASSLSRVRVSSYEQYF. CDR3 coding DNA: TGTGCCAGCAGTCTCTCCAGGGTGCGGGTTAGCTCCTACGAGCAGTACTTC.